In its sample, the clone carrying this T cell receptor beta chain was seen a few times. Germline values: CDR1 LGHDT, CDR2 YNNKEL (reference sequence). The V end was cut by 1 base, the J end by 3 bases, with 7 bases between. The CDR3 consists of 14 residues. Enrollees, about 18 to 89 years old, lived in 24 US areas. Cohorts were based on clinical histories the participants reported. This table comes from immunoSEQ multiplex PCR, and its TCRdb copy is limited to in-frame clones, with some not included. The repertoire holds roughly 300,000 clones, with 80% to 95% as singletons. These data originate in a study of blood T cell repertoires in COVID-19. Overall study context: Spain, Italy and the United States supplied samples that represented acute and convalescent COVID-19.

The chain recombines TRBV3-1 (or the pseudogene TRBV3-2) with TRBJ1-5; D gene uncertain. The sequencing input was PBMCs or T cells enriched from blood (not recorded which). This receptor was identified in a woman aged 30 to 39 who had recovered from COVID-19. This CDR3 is CASSQAGTNQPQHF. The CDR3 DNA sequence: TGTGCCAGCAGCCAAGCAGGTACCAATCAGCCCCAGCATTTT.